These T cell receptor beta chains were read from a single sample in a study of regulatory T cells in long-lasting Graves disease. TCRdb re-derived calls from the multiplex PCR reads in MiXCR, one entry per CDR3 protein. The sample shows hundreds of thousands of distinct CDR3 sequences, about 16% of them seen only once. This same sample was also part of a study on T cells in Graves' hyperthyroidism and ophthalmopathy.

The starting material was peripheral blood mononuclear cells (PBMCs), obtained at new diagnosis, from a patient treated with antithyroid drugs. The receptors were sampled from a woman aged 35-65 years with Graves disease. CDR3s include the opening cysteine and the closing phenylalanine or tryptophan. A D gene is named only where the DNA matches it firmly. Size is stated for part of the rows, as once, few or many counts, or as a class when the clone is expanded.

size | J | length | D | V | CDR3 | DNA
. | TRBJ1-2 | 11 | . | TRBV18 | CASSPMDGYTF | TGTGCCAGCTCACCTATGGACGGCTACACCTTC
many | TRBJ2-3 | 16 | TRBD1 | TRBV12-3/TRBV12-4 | CASSSGTGTSTDTQYF | TGTGCCAGCAGTTCCGGGACAGGGACTAGCACAGATACGCAGTATTTT
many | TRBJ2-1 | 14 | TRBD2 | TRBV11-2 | CASSLSLAGTEQFF | TGTGCCAGCAGCTTATCACTAGCGGGGACTGAGCAGTTCTTC
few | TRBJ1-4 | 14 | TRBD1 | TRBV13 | CASSSSRDSEKLFF | TGTGCCAGCAGCTCCTCTCGGGACAGCGAAAAACTGTTTTTT
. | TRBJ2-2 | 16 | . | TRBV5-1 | CASSLGGRKNTGELFF | TGCGCCAGCAGCTTGGGGGGCAGGAAGAACACCGGGGAGCTGTTTTTT
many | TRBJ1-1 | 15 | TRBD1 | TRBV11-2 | CASSTTGSDIAEAFF | TGTGCCAGCAGCACGACAGGGTCCGACATCGCTGAAGCTTTCTTT
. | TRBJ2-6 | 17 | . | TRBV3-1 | CASSQAGVFSGANVLTF | TGTGCCAGCAGTCAAGCCGGGGTTTTCTCTGGGGCCAACGTCCTGACTTTC
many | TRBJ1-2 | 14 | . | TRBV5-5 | CASSFLMDSYGYTF | TGTGCCAGCAGCTTCCTCATGGACAGCTATGGCTACACCTTC
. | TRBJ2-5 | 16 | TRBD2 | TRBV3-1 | CASSQPSGGPRETQYF | TGTGCCAGCAGCCAACCTAGCGGGGGGCCACGGGAGACCCAGTACTTC
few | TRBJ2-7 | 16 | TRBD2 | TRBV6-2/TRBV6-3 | CATLAGRMGSSYEQYF | TGTGCCACGCTAGCGGGTCGGATGGGTAGCTCCTACGAGCAGTACTTC
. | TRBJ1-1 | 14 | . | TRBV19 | CASSINGVNTEAFF | TGTGCCAGTAGTATCAACGGGGTTAACACTGAAGCTTTCTTT
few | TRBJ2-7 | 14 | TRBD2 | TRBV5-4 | CASSLPGLAREQYF | TGTGCCAGCAGCTTGCCGGGACTAGCGCGGGAGCAGTACTTC
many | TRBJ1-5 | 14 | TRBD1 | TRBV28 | CASSPGGKDQPQHF | TGTGCCAGCAGTCCAGGGGGTAAGGATCAGCCCCAGCATTTT
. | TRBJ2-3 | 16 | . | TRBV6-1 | CASSERRGTSTDTQYF | TGTGCCAGCAGTGAACGTAGGGGGACCTCCACAGATACGCAGTATTTT
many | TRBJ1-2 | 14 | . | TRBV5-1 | CASSSPGETYGYTF | TGCGCCAGCAGCTCACCAGGGGAGACCTATGGCTACACCTTC
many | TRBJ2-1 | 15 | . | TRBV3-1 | CASSQARLGGREQFF | TGTGCCAGCAGCCAAGCCCGCTTAGGGGGAAGGGAGCAGTTCTTC
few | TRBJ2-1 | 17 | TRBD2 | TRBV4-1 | CASSQGRSGGAFNEQFF | TGCGCCAGCAGCCAAGGACGAAGCGGGGGGGCCTTTAATGAGCAGTTCTTC
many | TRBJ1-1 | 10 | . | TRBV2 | CASSEGLAFF | TGTGCCAGCAGTGAAGGTTTAGCTTTCTTT
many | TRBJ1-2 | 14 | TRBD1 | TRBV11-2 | CASSLEQGGYGYTF | TGTGCCAGCAGCTTAGAACAGGGGGGCTATGGCTACACCTTC
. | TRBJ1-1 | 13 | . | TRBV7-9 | CASSLRTGTEAFF | TGTGCCAGCAGCTTGAGGACGGGGACTGAAGCTTTCTTT
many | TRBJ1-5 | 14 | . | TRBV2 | CASTSDVTMGPQHF | TGTGCCAGCACTTCGGACGTCACAATGGGGCCCCAGCATTTT
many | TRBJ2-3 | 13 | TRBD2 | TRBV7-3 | CASAGVSTDTQYF | TGTGCCAGCGCGGGGGTCTCCACAGATACGCAGTATTTT
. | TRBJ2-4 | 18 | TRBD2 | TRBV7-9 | CASSLALSPSGGDNIQYF | TGTGCCAGCAGCTTAGCTTTATCCCCTAGCGGGGGTGATAACATTCAGTACTTC
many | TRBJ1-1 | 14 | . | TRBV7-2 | CASSSTVGETEAFF | TGTGCCAGCAGCTCGACGGTAGGGGAGACTGAAGCTTTCTTT
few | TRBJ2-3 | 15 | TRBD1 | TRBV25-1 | CASSDMGQGGDTQYF | TGTGCCAGCAGTGATATGGGACAGGGTGGAGATACGCAGTATTTT
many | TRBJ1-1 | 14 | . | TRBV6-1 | CASRRGSENTEAFF | TGTGCCAGCAGGAGGGGGTCGGAAAACACTGAAGCTTTCTTT
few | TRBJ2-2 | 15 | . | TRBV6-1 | CASSERRDWTGELFF | TGTGCCAGCAGTGAAAGGAGGGATTGGACCGGGGAGCTGTTTTTT
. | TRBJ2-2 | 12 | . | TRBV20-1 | CSARTGSGELFF | TGCAGTGCTAGAACGGGATCCGGGGAGCTGTTTTTT
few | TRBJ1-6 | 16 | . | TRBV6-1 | CASSRDRGSGNSPLHF | TGTGCCAGCAGCCGGGACCGGGGGTCAGGTAATTCACCCCTCCACTTT
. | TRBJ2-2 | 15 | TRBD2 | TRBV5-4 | CASSGGGAIDGELFF | TGTGCCAGCAGCGGCGGGGGGGCCATTGACGGGGAGCTGTTTTTT
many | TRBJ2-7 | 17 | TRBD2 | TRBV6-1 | CASSEAVSGGERGEQYF | TGTGCCAGCAGTGAAGCAGTCTCCGGGGGGGAGCGGGGAGAGCAGTACTTC
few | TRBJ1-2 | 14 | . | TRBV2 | CASRPILEVYGYTF | TGTGCCAGCAGACCCATATTGGAGGTGTATGGCTACACCTTC
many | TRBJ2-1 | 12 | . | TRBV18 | CASSPFIDEQFF | TGTGCCAGCTCACCATTTATTGATGAGCAGTTCTTC
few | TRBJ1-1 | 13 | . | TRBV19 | CASQQGGDTEAFF | TGTGCCAGCCAACAGGGTGGGGACACTGAAGCTTTCTTT
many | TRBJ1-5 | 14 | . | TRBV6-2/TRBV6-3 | CASSLRGRYQPQHF | TGTGCCAGCAGTTTAAGGGGCAGATATCAGCCCCAGCATTTT
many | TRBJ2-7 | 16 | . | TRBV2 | CASNRVQGPTPHEQYF | TGTGCCAGCAACCGGGTACAGGGTCCTACTCCTCACGAGCAGTACTTC
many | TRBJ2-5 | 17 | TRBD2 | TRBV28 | CASRSQTTSGFQETQYF | TGTGCCAGCAGGAGCCAGACGACTAGCGGCTTCCAAGAGACCCAGTACTTC
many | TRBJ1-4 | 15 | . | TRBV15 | CATSRTTVRSEKLFF | TGTGCCACCAGCAGAACGACGGTGAGGAGCGAAAAACTGTTTTTT
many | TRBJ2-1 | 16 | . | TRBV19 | CASSIPTSSVGNEQFF | TGTGCCAGTAGTATACCCACTAGCAGCGTAGGCAATGAGCAGTTCTTC
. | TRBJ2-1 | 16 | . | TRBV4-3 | CASSQDLARGYNEQFF | TGCGCCAGCAGCCAAGATCTGGCCAGGGGCTACAATGAGCAGTTCTTC
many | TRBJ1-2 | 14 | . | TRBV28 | CASSRDPANYGYTF | TGTGCCAGCAGCCGGGACCCAGCTAACTATGGCTACACCTTC
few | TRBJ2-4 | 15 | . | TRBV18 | CASSPGLGGQNIQYF | TGTGCCAGCTCACCAGGGCTGGGCGGGCAAAACATTCAGTACTTC